These 20 T cell receptor beta chains originate from one sample sequenced in a study of cytomegalovirus exposure and HLA in healthy donors. The primer mix had 60 Vbeta and 13 Jbeta primers. Measured with immunoSEQ multiplex PCR; TCRdb has only the in-frame clones, and not every one. The data contain some 110,000 clones, approximately 86% of them singletons. Sequenced: PBMCs. These receptors were taken from a man between 18 and 29 years old in good health and CMV-seronegative.

The chain joins TRBV7-8 to TRBJ2-7; 11 nucleotides match TRBD2. Per germline, CDR1 SGHVS and CDR2 FQNEAQ. The CDR3 runs to 15 residues. Trimming removed 5 bases from V and 2 bases from J; junction bases left unmatched: 5. CDR3 nucleotides: TGTGCCAGCAGCGACGGGACTAGCGGCCCCTACGAGCAGTACTTC. Translating it yields CASSDGTSGPYEQYF.

The chain employs TRBV6-1 and TRBJ2-7; no firm D call. This CDR3 comprises 12 residues. The V gene lost 6 bases and the J gene lost 4 bases, with 10 bases spanning the gap. Germline V lookup: CDR1 MNHNS, CDR2 SASEGT. The CDR3 is CASRLPGYEQYF. CDR3 nucleotide sequence: TGTGCCAGCAGACTCCCGGGTTACGAGCAGTACTTC.

The chain links TRBV15 to TRBJ1-5; possible D gene TRBD1, 5 bases. The CDR3 contains 14 residues. Trimming shortened V by 1 base and J by 3 bases, and 7 bases separated the two germline ends. From germline, CDR1 is LNHNV and CDR2 YYDKDF (reference sequence). The CDR3 sequence is CATSRGDFNQPQHF. DNA for the CDR3: TGTGCCACCAGCAGAGGGGACTTCAATCAGCCCCAGCATTTT. Full variable domain (missing parts from reference TRBV15 and TRBJ1-5): DAMVIQNPRYQVTQFGKPVTLSCSQTLNHNVMYWYQQKSSQAPKLLFHYYDKDFNNEADTPDNFQSRRPNTSFCFLDIRSPGLGDTAMYLCATSRGDFNQPQHFGDGTRLSIL.

The rearrangement joins TRBV28 to TRBJ1-2; D possibly corresponds to TRBD1 (5 bases). V lost 6 bases and J lost 6, with 14 bases in between. Germline V gene data show CDR1 as MDHEN and CDR2 as SYDVKM. The CDR3 runs 13 residues. The CDR3 spells CASRGAGLHGYTF. The DNA for the CDR3 is TGTGCCAGCAGAGGGGCCGGGCTTCATGGCTACACCTTC.

The CDR3 reads CASSLTGPDTQYF. The CDR3 nucleotides read TGTGCCAGCAGTTTAACAGGCCCAGATACGCAGTATTTT. The chain employs TRBV27 and TRBJ2-3, with D perhaps matching TRBD1 (5 bases). The germline V gene has CDR1 MNHEY and CDR2 SMNVEV (reference sequence). This CDR3 has 13 amino acids. Trimming cost V 2 bases and J 4 bases, with 7 bases left between them.

This chain links TRBV9 with TRBJ2-1; 8 positions agree with TRBD2. Germline lookup yields CDR1 SGDLS and CDR2 YYNGEE. The CDR3 covers 13 residues. With 2 bases clipped from V and 8 bases from J, the junction kept 3 bases outside the gene matches. The CDR3 protein is CASSVEGLDEQFF. CDR3 bases: TGTGCCAGCAGCGTGGAGGGACTAGATGAGCAGTTCTTC.

The chain uses TRBV27 and TRBJ2-1; 11 bases map to TRBD2. Germline CDR1 reads MNHEY; CDR2 reads SMNVEV (reference sequence). Germline trimming cut 5 bases from V and 6 bases from J; bases unmatched to any gene: 6. CDR3 size: 15 residues. In nucleotides, the CDR3 is TGTGCCAGCAGTCACGGGACTAGCGGACTCAATGAGCAGTTCTTC. Its translation is CASSHGTSGLNEQFF.

The chain combines TRBV9 with TRBJ2-7; D perhaps matches TRBD2 (6 bases). Germline V gene lookup returns CDR1 SGDLS and CDR2 YYNGEE. V was trimmed by 5 bases and J by 0 bases, leaving 18 bases between them. CDR3 length: 16 residues. As DNA, the CDR3 is TGTGCCAGCAGTCCCCGGGGGTGGAGAGGCTCCTACGAGCAGTACTTC. Amino acids: CASSPRGWRGSYEQYF.

As for this clone: Additional DNA sequences in this sample encode the identical CDR3. The rearrangement links TRBV5-4 to TRBJ2-7; 9 bases agree with TRBD1. Looked up from germline, CDR1 is SGHNT and CDR2 is YYREEE (reference sequence). J gave up 6 bases and V 4 bases, and 11 bases lay outside the gene matches. This CDR3 is 15 amino acids long. The CDR3 DNA sequence: TGTGCCAGCAGCAAAACCGGGACAGGGTTTGGCGAGCAGTACTTC. This gives the protein CASSKTGTGFGEQYF.

This clone occurred a few times. V is TRBV6-1 and J is TRBJ1-5; TRBD1 might be the D (5 bases). Germline values: CDR1 MNHNS, CDR2 SASEGT. The CDR3 is 14 residues long. The V gene lost 1 base and the J gene lost 6 bases, with 10 bases spanning the gap. CDR3 nucleotide sequence: TGTGCCAGCAGTGAAGTGGGACTGGTTCAGCCCCAGCATTTT. Amino acids: CASSEVGLVQPQHF.

The genes are TRBV5-1 and TRBJ2-3, with D unresolved. Germline CDR1 SGHRS, CDR2 YFSETQ. Trimming shortened V by 3 bases and J by 0 bases, and 11 bases separated the two germline ends. This CDR3 region has 15 residues. The CDR3 is CASSSSTSSTDTQYF. As DNA, the CDR3 is TGCGCCAGCAGCTCCTCTACGTCTAGCACAGATACGCAGTATTTT.

The V and J genes are TRBV19 and TRBJ2-1; tentatively, D is TRBD2 (6 bases). Germline CDR1 and CDR2: LNHDA and SQIVND (reference sequence). Trimming left V 3 bases short and J 8 bases short, with 14 bases between. This CDR3 has 14 residues. The CDR3 spells CASSMVVGEDEQFF. In DNA, the CDR3 is TGTGCCAGTAGTATGGTTGTGGGGGAGGATGAGCAGTTCTTC. The full variable domain, in which reference TRBV19 and TRBJ2-1 provide the parts outside the CDR3, is DGGITQSPKYLFRKEGQNVTLSCEQNLNHDAMYWYRQDPGQGLRLIYYSQIVNDFQKGDIAEGYSVSREKKESFPLTVTSAQKNPTAFYLCASSMVVGEDEQFFGPGTRLTVL.

V and J are TRBV7-2 and TRBJ2-7, with 7 bases fitting TRBD1. The CDR3 contains 14 residues. Germline values: CDR1 SGHTA, CDR2 FQGNSA. V was pared by 2 bases and J by 3 bases, with 4 bases of the junction left unmatched. The CDR3 nucleotides read TGTGCCAGCAGCTTAAATGCAGGGGGCTACGAGCAGTACTTC. Translated, it gives CASSLNAGGYEQYF.

This clone was seen more than once but under ten times. This chain connects TRBV9 to TRBJ2-1; 8 positions agree with TRBD2. CDR3 length: 16 residues. Germline V gene sequence: CDR1 SGDLS, CDR2 YYNGEE. V was clipped by 3 bases and J by 6 bases; unmatched bases: 11. Written as DNA, the CDR3 is TGTGCCAGCAGCGGCTGGCAGAGGAGCGGGAGCAATGAGCAGTTCTTC. This sequence encodes CASSGWQRSGSNEQFF.

This rearrangement joins TRBV2 to TRBJ1-1; D not certain. Germline V CDR1 and CDR2: SNHLY, FYNNEI. Trimming pared 7 bases from V and 3 bases from J, leaving 6 bases between. This CDR3 is built from 11 residues. The CDR3 DNA is TGTGCCAGCAAACGGGACACTGAAGCTTTCTTT. Encoded protein: CASKRDTEAFF.

The V and J genes are TRBV18 and TRBJ2-7; 11 nucleotides match TRBD2. Germline CDR1 and CDR2: KGHSH and LQKENI. CDR3 length: 14 amino acids. J gave up 2 bases and V 6 bases, and 3 bases lay outside the gene matches. The CDR3 DNA is TGTGCCAGCTCCCAACTAGCGGGAGCCTACGAGCAGTACTTC. Residues: CASSQLAGAYEQYF.

The chain carries TRBV30 and TRBJ2-1; a weak D match, TRBD2 (6 bases). The CDR3 is 15 residues long. The germline CDR1 and CDR2 sequences are GTSNPN and SVGIG (reference sequence). Trimming left V 5 bases short and J 6 bases short, with 20 bases between. The CDR3 sequence is CAWGPDGREGNEQFF. CDR3 sequence (DNA): TGTGCCTGGGGTCCTGATGGGCGGGAAGGCAATGAGCAGTTCTTC.

The chain is built from TRBV10-2 and TRBJ2-1; 7 positions agree with TRBD2. CDR3 size: 13 residues. Germline values: CDR1 WSHSY, CDR2 SAAADI. The J segment lost 9 bases and the V segment lost 4 bases, leaving 6 bases of the junction unmatched. The CDR3 spells CASSGTRGTEQFF. The CDR3 nucleotides are TGCGCCAGCAGTGGGACTAGAGGCACTGAGCAGTTCTTC.

The CDR3 coding sequence is TGTGCCAGTAGTATTGGTCAGAATAGCAATCAGCCCCAGCATTTT. Amino acid sequence: CASSIGQNSNQPQHF. The chain uses TRBV19 and TRBJ1-5, with unresolved D. Germline CDR1 LNHDA, CDR2 SQIVND (reference sequence). V was shortened by 3 bases and J by 0 bases, with 9 bases between the two germline ends. The CDR3 covers 15 residues.

The gene calls are TRBV29-1 and TRBJ1-1, with 7 bases lining up with TRBD1. This CDR3 has 13 residues. CDR1 and CDR2 from the germline V gene are SQVTM and ANQGSEA. V gave up 6 bases and J gave up 4 bases; unmatched junction bases: 8. The CDR3 sequence is CSVEPTGTTEAFF. The CDR3 region has the DNA TGCAGCGTCGAACCGACAGGGACCACTGAAGCTTTCTTT. Filled out from reference TRBV29-1 and TRBJ1-1, the complete variable domain reads SAVISQKPSRDICQRGTSLTIQCQVDSQVTMMFWYRQQPGQSLTLIATANQGSEATYESGFVIDKFPISRPNLTFSTLTVSNMSPEDSSIYLCSVEPTGTTEAFFGQGTRLTVV.